The source of this T cell receptor (beta chain) is a study of T-cell memory formation after mild COVID-19. This clonotype was seen only a few times. The germline CDR1 and CDR2 sequences are SGHTA and FQGTGA. The V and J ends lost 5 bases and 1 base, in that order; junction bases with no gene match: 10. The CDR3 runs 16 residues. TCRdb used MiXCR to reprocess the 5' RACE reads, holding one entry per CDR3 protein. The sample lists about 420,000 distinct CDR3 sequences, more than 20% occurring once. The material sequenced was PBMCs or a T cell subset sorted from them (not recorded which). The origin of this receptor is an adult woman who had mild COVID-19 (a few samples of this study predate the infection). Cell type and time point are not known. J is TRBJ1-1 and V is TRBV7-3; 7 bases match TRBD1. The CDR3 DNA is TGTGCCAGCAGCCAAGACCGGGACAGCAAGAACACTGAAGCTTTCTTT. This translates into CASSQDRDSKNTEAFF. Full variable domain (remainder filled in from reference TRBV7-3 and TRBJ1-1): GAGVSQTPSNKVTEKGKYVELRCDPISGHTALYWYRQSLGQGPEFLIYFQGTGAADDSGLPNDRFFAVRPEGSVSTLKIQRTERGDSAVYLCASSQDRDSKNTEAFFGQGTRLTVV.